The clone carrying this T cell receptor beta chain was seen repeatedly, ten times or more. These data belong to a study of blood T cells in healthy people across ages. Sample-barcoded 5' priming and a J-beta primer mix drove a second PCR of roughly 6 to 12 cycles. TCRdb called the 5' RACE reads again in MiXCR, with one record for every CDR3 protein. The sample yields 590,000 or so distinct CDR3 sequences, approximately 30% seen once. The material sequenced was blood. This clonotype was obtained from an elderly woman in good health.

CDR3 DNA: TGTGCCAGCAGCTTCGGGGTTAACTATGGCTACACCTTC. It encodes CASSFGVNYGYTF. This chain links TRBV7-2 with TRBJ1-2, with unresolved D. Germline assignment: CDR1 SGHTA and CDR2 FQGNSA. V was trimmed by 3 bases and J by 1 base, leaving 6 bases between them. CDR3 length: 13 residues.